This T cell receptor (beta chain) was captured in a study of cytomegalovirus exposure and HLA in healthy donors (dated by TCRdb to 2016 to 2017). For the study in its entirety: An earlier analysis of several hundred of the donors reported approximately 300 Gb of sequence data and roughly 100 million unique TCR beta sequences from 150 million to 200 million T cells. An early release that covered about 640 HLA-typed donors contained approximately 300 gigabases of sequencing data and 70 million to 100 million unique TCR sequences. Among the roughly 400 genotyped donors, about 83% belonged to the genetic ancestry cluster associated with self-reported Caucasian donors. The aim of the study was to test whether cataloging public T cell receptors could identify signatures of past pathogen exposure. The study profiled the T cell repertoires of around 700 subjects by immunosequencing and related them to cytomegalovirus serostatus. A separate validation cohort of over a hundred different subjects was used in addition to the approximately 700-subject first cohort. To predict cytomegalovirus infection status, the study combined high-throughput TCR immunosequencing, statistical association of individual TCRs with disease status, and machine learning. A later analysis re-examined previously published TCR beta repertoires from more than 550 donors and added high-resolution HLA genotyping to investigate patterns of TCR occurrence. Rather than drawing on any new phenotypic data, the later analysis identified candidate immune exposures from TCR beta sequences and the way those sequences occurred across donors. To decide whether each TCR beta V gene segment behaved as functional or pseudogenic, an earlier analysis of some 570 of the donors relied on high-throughput TCR beta sequencing. Donor age, sex, ethnicity and CMV serostatus were compiled together with the repertoire data. A later genetic analysis used genome-wide SNP genotypes for about three fifths of the 666 donors, treating that subset as a discovery cohort. All discovery cohort repertoires had been generated using a single sequencing platform. HLA typing covered class I and class II loci at four-digit resolution. Typing coverage differed by locus: A, B, C, DRB1 and DQB1 were typed in about 629-640 donors, DQA1 in about 500, DPA1 in some 610, and DPB1 in 472. A handful of DR-DQ haplotypes were handled as single units for association and clustering because linkage in the cohort was strong. Across around 400 genotyped donors of the cohort, an average of about 200,000 unique TCR beta nucleotide sequences per donor were sequenced, and roughly a sixth of those sequences were non-productive.

This clone appeared a few times. Its antigen target is currently unknown. The sample holds no much larger clone one base away, and base qualities are not on file. The cohort comprised 666 healthy bone marrow donors. At the time of sampling, all cohort members were nominally healthy, though unrecorded immune exposures were likely present. The donor tested CMV seronegative and was one of the 352 seronegative cohort members. Every donor gave a peripheral blood sample, and the peripheral blood mononuclear cells from that sample were used for TCR beta sequencing. Genomic DNA was extracted from the blood cell samples with the Qiagen DNeasy Blood Extraction Kit. The germline V gene specifies MNHNS as CDR1 and SASEGT as CDR2. The CDR3 measures 14 amino acids from cysteine to phenylalanine. Just the 42-base CDR3 DNA is kept, in frame starting at base 1. The germline ends are 7 bases apart after V is trimmed by 1 base and J by 1 base.

Findings and caveats that apply to the study as a whole: Strong co-occurrence of HLA alleles, especially DR and DQ, made assigning TCR associations to individual alleles difficult. In an earlier analysis of approximately 600 of the donors, most TCR beta V segments were observed in productive rearrangements about 87% or about 30% of the time, broadly matching IMGT annotations. In both the original and validation cohorts, the classifier was reported to diagnose cytomegalovirus status with high specificity and sensitivity. Presence/absence analyses assumed roughly uniform sequencing depth across donors, an assumption that may not hold. Because counts were too low, about 15 rarely observed V segments, including chromosome 9 orphons, were left out of the earlier analysis of 587 of the donors. Across donors, most TCR sequences were observed very rarely, whereas some public TCRs were present in many individuals. HLA typing was unavailable for some donors at each locus, so association tests used only the typed subset. An association between a missense DCLRE1C variant and V-gene and J-gene trimming of TCR beta chains was found in a later genetic analysis and replicated in an independent cohort. A cluster of highly shared sequence variants was judged likely to represent a technical artifact of the sequencing pipeline. Most CMV-associated TCR beta chains appeared to be HLA-restricted in a later analysis, and the HLA associations seemed to be driven largely by CMV exposure. The authors suggested that the approach could potentially be generalized to other disease states and immunological phenotypes. A further reported finding was that TCR beta sequences accurately predicted the HLA-A and HLA-B alleles for most subjects in the first cohort. According to a later analysis, TCR association rates differed among HLA loci, with DRB1 alleles showing the most associated TCRs and HLA-C alleles showing the fewest. The cohort was sequenced for TCR beta chains only, and without alpha or paired-chain data the features that could be detected were limited. A few of the identified cytomegalovirus-associated TCR beta chains were confirmed in vitro to be specific for cytomegalovirus antigens. In the study, about 150 TCR beta chains were listed as associated with cytomegalovirus. CMV serostatus was the only immune exposure information available for the cohort. A later analysis reported that several top co-occurrence clusters appeared linked to parvovirus B19, influenza, CMV and Epstein-Barr virus. Compared with the roughly 710-donor mean, donors in an Asian-associated ancestry cluster had fewer N-insertions in productive TCRs, according to a later genetic analysis. The 87-base-pair reads could not distinguish some IMGT-functional V segments, including TRBV6-2 and TRBV6-3, so those segments were excluded. Correlated functional status among segregating V segments might reflect linkage disequilibrium, but an unknown experimental factor could not be ruled out. In a later analysis, around 17,000 TCR beta sequences were associated with specific HLA alleles at a false discovery rate of 0.05. In a later analysis, HLA-associated TCR beta chains showed more clonal expansion and lower generation probabilities than non-associated chains that were equally common.

The library was obtained by the immunoSEQ multiplex PCR assay. For the multiplex PCR, a mixture combining 60 forward primers for TCR Vbeta segments and 13 reverse primers for TCR Jbeta segments was used. A multiplex PCR assay on genomic DNA amplified the CDR3 region of rearranged TCR beta genes. The Illumina HiSeq System was used to sequence the amplified TCR beta libraries as 87-base-pair reads. As for the original processing: In a later analysis, some 80 million unique TCR beta chains were counted across the 500 to 700 repertoires, and roughly 11 million of these chains were shared by at least two donors. A nearest-neighbor algorithm error-corrected the raw reads and collapsed the reads into unique sequences, merging closely related sequences to remove PCR and sequencing errors. Alignment of CDR3 sequences to IMGT reference sequences was used to assign V, D and J gene segments. For a sequence to be retained, at least a six-nucleotide match to both a V gene segment and a J gene segment was required. A rearrangement counted as productive if the CDR3 had no stop codons and remained in frame with V and J, and every other rearrangement counted as non-productive. Following IMGT convention, CDR3 was defined as the stretch from the second conserved V-encoded cysteine to the conserved J-encoded phenylalanine. The earlier analysis of roughly 590 of the donors excluded sequences that lacked an unambiguous match to a single V gene segment. In an earlier analysis of roughly 500 of the donors, V segments were called functional above 56.7% productive rearrangements and were called segregating when the between-donor standard deviation exceeded 5%. To diagnose cytomegalovirus status from the catalog of TCR beta chain sequences, a statistical classification framework was built. V and J gene assignment, in a later analysis, came from comparing TCR nucleotide sequences with IMGT/GENE-DB human TR gene sequences. The TCRdist pipeline was used in a later analysis to assign CDR3 sequences and most-parsimonious VDJ recombination scenarios. In a later analysis, each TCR beta chain was defined by its CDR3 amino acid sequence together with its V-gene family, and reads lacking a unique V-gene family were excluded. A later analysis removed 450 to 600 highly shared, low-generation-probability nucleotide sequences to deal with suspected cross-contamination and a sequencing artifact. A later analysis calculated a clonal expansion index for each public chain from normalized within-repertoire ranks of inferred template counts. A later analysis computed generation probabilities with a VDJ recombination model fitted to out-of-frame rearrangements, and checked the results against IGoR. In a later analysis, TCR-TCR, TCR-HLA and TCR-CMV co-occurrence was scored with hypergeometric tests, and a repertoire-size bias correction was applied to TCR pairs. To estimate false discovery rates, a later analysis permuted the HLA or CMV assignments 20 times. A later analysis grouped co-occurring TCRs with DBSCAN, adding TCRdist sequence similarity when clustering within HLA-allele-positive subsets. For co-occurrence clustering, repertoires with fewer than 30,000 or more than 120,000 public chains were excluded, along with 5 or 6 repertoires with anomalous nucleotide sharing. TCRdb re-hosts the immuneACCESS table, in-frame sequences only. Its copies lack some clones; in the studies checked, an unresolved V gene accounts for under half of them, and the cause for the rest is not known. That table furnishes V, J and clone size, whereas the DNA furnished D and trimming. The sample profile shows 150,000 to 200,000 clones; roughly 73% of them were found once. The ten most abundant clones make up 1.5% to 2% of the sample.

Source material: PBMCs. Recombination linked TRBV6-1 to TRBJ1-1; the D gene identity is not certain. The origin of this receptor is a woman aged 25-40 years in good health and CMV-seronegative. The DNA reads TGTGCCAGCAGTGAAGTGTTTCGGAACACTGAAGCTTTCTTT. This yields the protein CASSEVFRNTEAFF.